These T cell receptor beta chains were read from a single sample in a study of PD-L1 blockade in urothelial cancer. The protocol was immunoSEQ multiplex PCR, while the TCRdb copy is restricted to in-frame clones and leaves out a portion. This sample has about 84,000 clones, with roughly 82% found just once. The starting material was PBMCs, obtained around atezolizumab (anti-PD-L1) treatment. These receptors all come from a man aged 65-85 years with urothelial cancer. The CDR3 runs from the conserved cysteine through the conserved F or W. The order of the fields is CDR3 length, V gene, clone size, J gene, D gene, CDR3 DNA, CDR3 protein. The D gene is left open where the match is weak. Size values are once, few and many counts, or a class for expanded clones, and some rows have none.

cdr3_length: 16
v_call: TRBV4-2
clone_size: -
j_call: TRBJ1-2
d_call: TRBD1
cdr3_nt: TGTGCCAGCAGCCAAGACCCCGCAGGGGGCTCCTATGGCTACACCTTC
cdr3_aa: CASSQDPAGGSYGYTF

cdr3_length: 15
v_call: TRBV10-3
clone_size: -
j_call: TRBJ2-6
d_call: -
cdr3_nt: TGTGCCATCAGTGGAGGGGGAACTGGGGCCAACGTCCTGACTTTC
cdr3_aa: CAISGGGTGANVLTF

cdr3_length: 14
v_call: TRBV6-1
clone_size: -
j_call: TRBJ1-2
d_call: -
cdr3_nt: TGTGCCAGCAGTGAAGCGCCACGGAACTATGGCTACACCTTC
cdr3_aa: CASSEAPRNYGYTF

cdr3_length: 16
v_call: TRBV7-2
clone_size: -
j_call: TRBJ2-2
d_call: TRBD2
cdr3_nt: TGTGCCAGCAGCTTAGTTAGCGGGAGCGGGACCGGGGAGCTGTTTTTT
cdr3_aa: CASSLVSGSGTGELFF

cdr3_length: 13
v_call: TRBV10-3
clone_size: -
j_call: TRBJ1-5
d_call: -
cdr3_nt: TGTGCCATCAAACAGGCCGATAGGGAGCCCCAGCATTTT
cdr3_aa: CAIKQADREPQHF

cdr3_length: 13
v_call: TRBV19
clone_size: -
j_call: TRBJ1-1
d_call: -
cdr3_nt: TGTGCCAGTACGAGGAGTATGAACACTGAAGCTTTCTTT
cdr3_aa: CASTRSMNTEAFF

cdr3_length: 11
v_call: TRBV10-3
clone_size: -
j_call: TRBJ2-7
d_call: -
cdr3_nt: TGTGCCATCAGTGATTCTTACGAGCAGTACTTC
cdr3_aa: CAISDSYEQYF

cdr3_length: 14
v_call: TRBV7-3
clone_size: few
j_call: TRBJ2-7
d_call: -
cdr3_nt: TGTGCCAGCAGCGAGGGACACCAATCCAACGAGCAGTACTTC
cdr3_aa: CASSEGHQSNEQYF

cdr3_length: 17
v_call: TRBV7-6
clone_size: -
j_call: TRBJ2-1
d_call: TRBD2
cdr3_nt: TGTGCCAGCAGCTTAGAGTCAACTAGCGGAAGGGGCAATGAGCAGTTCTTC
cdr3_aa: CASSLESTSGRGNEQFF

cdr3_length: 14
v_call: TRBV7-2
clone_size: -
j_call: TRBJ2-7
d_call: -
cdr3_nt: TGTGCCAGCAGCTTAGTAGGCGGGCGCGCCGAGCAGTACTTC
cdr3_aa: CASSLVGGRAEQYF

cdr3_length: 14
v_call: TRBV6-1
clone_size: -
j_call: TRBJ1-2
d_call: TRBD1
cdr3_nt: TGTGCCAGCAGCCTGGGACAGGGCAACTATGGCTACACCTTC
cdr3_aa: CASSLGQGNYGYTF

cdr3_length: 15
v_call: TRBV5-4
clone_size: few
j_call: TRBJ2-1
d_call: TRBD1
cdr3_nt: TGTGCCAGCAGCGGGGACAGGGAAGGATACAATGAGCAGTTCTTC
cdr3_aa: CASSGDREGYNEQFF

cdr3_length: 8
v_call: TRBV5-8
clone_size: -
j_call: TRBJ2-7
d_call: -
cdr3_nt: TGTGCCAGCTACGAGCAGTACTTC
cdr3_aa: CASYEQYF

cdr3_length: 12
v_call: TRBV9
clone_size: few
j_call: TRBJ2-1
d_call: TRBD2
cdr3_nt: TGTGCCAGCAGCAATAGCGGGGAGGCTTCCTTCTTC
cdr3_aa: CASSNSGEASFF

cdr3_length: 13
v_call: TRBV27
clone_size: -
j_call: TRBJ1-2
d_call: -
cdr3_nt: TGTGCCAGCAGTTCACACACAAACTATGGCTACACCTTC
cdr3_aa: CASSSHTNYGYTF

cdr3_length: 13
v_call: TRBV29-1
clone_size: -
j_call: TRBJ1-1
d_call: TRBD1
cdr3_nt: TGCAGCGTGCACAGGGGGCGCGGAACTGAAGCTTTCTTT
cdr3_aa: CSVHRGRGTEAFF

cdr3_length: 15
v_call: TRBV7-2
clone_size: -
j_call: TRBJ1-1
d_call: TRBD1
cdr3_nt: TGTGCCAGCAGCTGGACTGGACAGGGAGGCACTGAAGCTTTCTTT
cdr3_aa: CASSWTGQGGTEAFF

cdr3_length: 13
v_call: TRBV5-1
clone_size: -
j_call: TRBJ1-5
d_call: -
cdr3_nt: TGCGCCAGCAGCCCCAATAGCAATCAGCCCCAGCATTTT
cdr3_aa: CASSPNSNQPQHF

cdr3_length: 17
v_call: TRBV15
clone_size: -
j_call: TRBJ2-1
d_call: TRBD2
cdr3_nt: TGTGCCACCAGCAGAGATCCGTCTAGCGGGACCTACAATGAGCAGTTCTTC
cdr3_aa: CATSRDPSSGTYNEQFF

cdr3_length: 12
v_call: TRBV13
clone_size: -
j_call: TRBJ1-2
d_call: -
cdr3_nt: TGTGCCAGCAGCCATGGCTCTGATGGCTACACCTTC
cdr3_aa: CASSHGSDGYTF

cdr3_length: 14
v_call: TRBV5-4
clone_size: few
j_call: TRBJ2-7
d_call: TRBD2
cdr3_nt: TGTGCCAGCAGCTTGGGGGGGGGATACTACGAGCAGTACTTC
cdr3_aa: CASSLGGGYYEQYF

cdr3_length: 11
v_call: TRBV12-5
clone_size: -
j_call: TRBJ2-1
d_call: TRBD1
cdr3_nt: TGTGCTAGTGGTTTGTGGACAGGGGCCTTCTTC
cdr3_aa: CASGLWTGAFF

cdr3_length: 14
v_call: TRBV5-1
clone_size: -
j_call: TRBJ2-7
d_call: TRBD2
cdr3_nt: TGCGCCAGCAGGTCCGGGACTAGCGGGACCGAGCAGTACTTC
cdr3_aa: CASRSGTSGTEQYF

cdr3_length: 14
v_call: TRBV18
clone_size: -
j_call: TRBJ2-1
d_call: TRBD2
cdr3_nt: TGTGCCAGCTCACCACCGACTAGCAGGAATGAGCAGTTCTTC
cdr3_aa: CASSPPTSRNEQFF

cdr3_length: 14
v_call: TRBV10-3
clone_size: -
j_call: TRBJ2-3
d_call: TRBD2
cdr3_nt: TGTGCCATCAAGCCGGGAGGGCCTGCAGATACGCAGTATTTT
cdr3_aa: CAIKPGGPADTQYF

cdr3_length: 13
v_call: TRBV6-5
clone_size: once
j_call: TRBJ1-2
d_call: TRBD1
cdr3_nt: TGTGCCAGCAGTAAGACAGGGTCCTATGGCTACACCTTC
cdr3_aa: CASSKTGSYGYTF

cdr3_length: 13
v_call: TRBV6-1
clone_size: -
j_call: TRBJ1-5
d_call: -
cdr3_nt: TGTGCCAGCAGTGAAGCGCGCGTTCAGCCCCAGCATTTT
cdr3_aa: CASSEARVQPQHF

cdr3_length: 13
v_call: TRBV5-1
clone_size: -
j_call: TRBJ2-7
d_call: -
cdr3_nt: TGCGCCAGCAGCTTGTCGGGGTCCCACGAGCAGTACTTC
cdr3_aa: CASSLSGSHEQYF

cdr3_length: 18
v_call: TRBV4-3
clone_size: -
j_call: TRBJ1-4
d_call: -
cdr3_nt: TGCGCCAGCAGCCAAGCGTTAGTTGAACATCAGGGGAATGAAAAACTGTTTTTT
cdr3_aa: CASSQALVEHQGNEKLFF

cdr3_length: 12
v_call: TRBV30
clone_size: -
j_call: TRBJ1-4
d_call: -
cdr3_nt: TGTGCCTGGAGTGTTAGTGGTGAAAAACTGTTTTTT
cdr3_aa: CAWSVSGEKLFF

cdr3_length: 14
v_call: TRBV11-2
clone_size: -
j_call: TRBJ2-2
d_call: -
cdr3_nt: TGTGCCAGCAGCGCAACGGGGTCCACCGGGGAGCTGTTTTTT
cdr3_aa: CASSATGSTGELFF

cdr3_length: 12
v_call: TRBV5-1
clone_size: -
j_call: TRBJ2-1
d_call: -
cdr3_nt: TGCGCCAGCAGCTGGACAGACAATGAGCAGTTCTTC
cdr3_aa: CASSWTDNEQFF

cdr3_length: 12
v_call: TRBV29-1
clone_size: -
j_call: TRBJ1-4
d_call: TRBD1
cdr3_nt: TGCAGCGCGGGACAGGTTAGCGAAAAACTGTTTTTT
cdr3_aa: CSAGQVSEKLFF

cdr3_length: 14
v_call: TRBV7-9
clone_size: -
j_call: TRBJ2-5
d_call: TRBD1
cdr3_nt: TGTGCCAGCAGCTTAGGAACAGGGGGAGAGACCCAGTACTTC
cdr3_aa: CASSLGTGGETQYF

cdr3_length: 14
v_call: TRBV9
clone_size: once
j_call: TRBJ2-1
d_call: -
cdr3_nt: TGTGCCAGCAGCGTAGGGGGCAACACGAATGAGCAGTTCTTC
cdr3_aa: CASSVGGNTNEQFF

cdr3_length: 17
v_call: TRBV11-1
clone_size: -
j_call: TRBJ2-5
d_call: -
cdr3_nt: TGTGCCAGCAGCCCTACAGGATTCCAGGGGCCGGCGGAGACCCAGTACTTC
cdr3_aa: CASSPTGFQGPAETQYF

cdr3_length: 14
v_call: TRBV5-1
clone_size: -
j_call: TRBJ1-6
d_call: TRBD1
cdr3_nt: TGCGCCAGCAGCTCGGGACAGGGCGACTCACCCCTCCACTTT
cdr3_aa: CASSSGQGDSPLHF

cdr3_length: 16
v_call: TRBV5-6
clone_size: once
j_call: TRBJ2-3
d_call: TRBD2
cdr3_nt: TGTGCCAGCAGCTTGGCGGGAGGGCCCGGCACAGATACGCAGTATTTT
cdr3_aa: CASSLAGGPGTDTQYF

cdr3_length: 15
v_call: TRBV19
clone_size: -
j_call: TRBJ1-2
d_call: -
cdr3_nt: TGTGCCAGTAGTATAGGATCCGGGGATTTCTATGGCTACACCTTC
cdr3_aa: CASSIGSGDFYGYTF